The clone carrying this TCR beta chain was recorded many times. These data are taken from a study of T cells in Graves' hyperthyroidism and ophthalmopathy. The source material, RNA transcripts, was used to amplify TCR beta CDR3 regions. When the TCR CDR3 underwent first-round RT-PCR, the HTBI primer set was used. TCRdb fed the multiplex PCR reads into MiXCR, producing one record per CDR3 protein. The sample lists roughly 240,000 distinct CDR3 sequences, roughly 15% occurring once. Germline CDR1 is PRHDT and CDR2 is FYEKMQ (reference sequence). The CDR3 extends over 14 amino acids. J lost 10 bases, V lost 1 base, and 4 bases had no gene match.

Sequenced input: blood. The receptor was derived from a woman aged 18-29 years with Graves' ophthalmopathy. V usage is TRBV13 and J usage is TRBJ1-6, with TRBD1 identical over 7 bases. The CDR3 nucleotides read TGTGCCAGCAGCTTAGCGGCAGGGGGGTCACCCCTCCACTTT. Residues: CASSLAAGGSPLHF.